This entry is about one T cell receptor beta chain. This record belongs to a study of blood T cell repertoires in COVID-19. The wider study: Samples came from the United States, Italy and Spain, spanning acute and convalescent COVID-19. Sources were T cells, B-cell-depleted T cells, or PBMCs; the material itself was cDNA or gDNA.

Authors' analysis steps: Reference gene primer amplification gave estimated nucleated cell counts. TCRdb's table, derived via immunoSEQ multiplex PCR, lists solely in-frame clones and lacks some. V, J and clone size were drawn from that table, and D and trimming were deduced from the DNA. Of approximately 250,000 clones in the sample, 85% are singletons; the top ten hold 5% to 7%. The CDR3 totals 15 residues. The germline V gene encodes CDR1 MNHEY and CDR2 SVGAGI. Trimming stripped 6 bases from V and 0 bases from J, with 12 bases between. This TCR came from a woman aged 60 to 75 with active or convalescent COVID-19. The sequencing sample was made of peripheral blood. V gene TRBV6-5 combines with J gene TRBJ1-3; TRBD1 might be the D (6 bases). CDR3 in DNA: TGTGCCAGCAGGGCGGGGGCCAACTCTGGAAACACCATATATTTT. This encodes CASRAGANSGNTIYF.